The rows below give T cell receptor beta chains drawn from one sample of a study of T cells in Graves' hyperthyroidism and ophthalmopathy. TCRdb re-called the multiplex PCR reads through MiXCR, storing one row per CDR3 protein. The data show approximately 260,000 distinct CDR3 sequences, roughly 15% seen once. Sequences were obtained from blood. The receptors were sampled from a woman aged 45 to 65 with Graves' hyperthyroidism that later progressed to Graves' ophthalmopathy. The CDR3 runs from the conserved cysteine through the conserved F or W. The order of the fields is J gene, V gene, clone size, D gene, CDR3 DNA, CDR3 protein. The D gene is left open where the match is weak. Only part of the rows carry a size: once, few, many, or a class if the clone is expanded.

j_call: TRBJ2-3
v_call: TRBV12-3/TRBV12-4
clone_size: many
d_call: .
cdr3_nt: TGTGCCAGCAGCCTCAGGCACGTTGATACGCAGTATTTT
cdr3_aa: CASSLRHVDTQYF

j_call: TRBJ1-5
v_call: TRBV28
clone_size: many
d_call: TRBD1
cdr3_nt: TGTGCCATCTCGGGACAGGGGTGGGCCCTCCCCAATCAGCCCCAGCATTTT
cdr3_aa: CAISGQGWALPNQPQHF

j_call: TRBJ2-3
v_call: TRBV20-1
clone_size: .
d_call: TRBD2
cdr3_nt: TGCAGTGCTAGAGGGAGGACTAGCGGGAAAGTTTTGGATACGCAGTATTTT
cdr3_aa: CSARGRTSGKVLDTQYF

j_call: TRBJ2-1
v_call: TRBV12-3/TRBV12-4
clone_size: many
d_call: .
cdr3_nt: TGTGCCAGCAGTTTACGGGCAGGGCCGCAGTTCTTC
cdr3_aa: CASSLRAGPQFF

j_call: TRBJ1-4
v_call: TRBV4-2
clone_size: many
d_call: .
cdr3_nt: TGTGCCAGCAGCCCAAGCGAAGCAGGGTATAATGAAAAACTGTTTTTT
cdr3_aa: CASSPSEAGYNEKLFF

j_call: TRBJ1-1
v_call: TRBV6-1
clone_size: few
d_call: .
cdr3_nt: TGTGCCAGCAGTGAATATGGTGGGAGCACTGAAGCTTTCTTT
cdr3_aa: CASSEYGGSTEAFF

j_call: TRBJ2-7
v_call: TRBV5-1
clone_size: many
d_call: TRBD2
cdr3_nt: TGCGCCAGCAGCTCGACTAGCGGGAGCTACGAGCAGTACTTC
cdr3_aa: CASSSTSGSYEQYF

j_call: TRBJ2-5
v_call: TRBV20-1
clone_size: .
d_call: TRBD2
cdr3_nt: TGCAGTGCTAGTGCCGGGGGGGGGGTCGGAGAGACCCAGTACTTC
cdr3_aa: CSASAGGGVGETQYF

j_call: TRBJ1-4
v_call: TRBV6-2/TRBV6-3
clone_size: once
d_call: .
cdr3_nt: TGTGCCAGCCCCCCCTCAAGAGGAAGGGGGGACCCTAATGAAAAACTGTTTTTT
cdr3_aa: CASPPSRGRGDPNEKLFF

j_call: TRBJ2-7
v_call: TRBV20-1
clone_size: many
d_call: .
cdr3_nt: TGCAGTGCTAGAATGAGGGACGGCGAGCAGTACTTC
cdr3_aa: CSARMRDGEQYF

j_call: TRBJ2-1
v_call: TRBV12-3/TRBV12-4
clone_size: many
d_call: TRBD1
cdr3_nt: TGTGCCAGCAGTCCTCCACGATCGGACAGGGTGGACAATGAGCAGTTCTTC
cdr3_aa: CASSPPRSDRVDNEQFF

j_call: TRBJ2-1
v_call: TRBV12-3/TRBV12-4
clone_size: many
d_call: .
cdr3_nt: TGTGCCAGCAGTTCACTCCGGGACCAGGGGGGGAATGAGCAGTTCTTC
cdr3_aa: CASSSLRDQGGNEQFF

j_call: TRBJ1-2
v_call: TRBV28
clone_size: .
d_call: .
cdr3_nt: TGTGCCAGCAGTTTCACTGACAGGTCCTACTATGGCTACACCTTC
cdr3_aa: CASSFTDRSYYGYTF

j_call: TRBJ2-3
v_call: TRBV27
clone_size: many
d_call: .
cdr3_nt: TGTGCCAGCACCCCTCGGACATCCCCCACAGATACGCAGTATTTT
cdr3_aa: CASTPRTSPTDTQYF

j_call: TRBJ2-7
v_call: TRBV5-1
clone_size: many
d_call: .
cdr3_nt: TGCGCCAGCAGCTTGGAGCCACTAACCTACGAGCAGTACTTC
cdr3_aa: CASSLEPLTYEQYF

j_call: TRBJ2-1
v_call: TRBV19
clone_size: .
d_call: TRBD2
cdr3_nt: TGTGCCAGTAGTAAAACTAGCGGGGGGAGCAATGAGCAGTTCTTC
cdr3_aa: CASSKTSGGSNEQFF

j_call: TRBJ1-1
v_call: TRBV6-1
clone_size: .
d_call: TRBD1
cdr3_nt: TGTGCCAGCAGACGGACAGGGTCAATGAACACTGAAGCTTTCTTT
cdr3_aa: CASRRTGSMNTEAFF

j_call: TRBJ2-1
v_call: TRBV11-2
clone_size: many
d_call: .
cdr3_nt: TGTGCCAGCAAGCTCTGGGGCAGCCCTCACAATGAGCAGTTCTTC
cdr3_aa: CASKLWGSPHNEQFF

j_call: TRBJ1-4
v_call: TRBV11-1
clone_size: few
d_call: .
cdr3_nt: TGTGCCAGCAGCTTACGGGGCGAAAAACTGTTTTTT
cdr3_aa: CASSLRGEKLFF

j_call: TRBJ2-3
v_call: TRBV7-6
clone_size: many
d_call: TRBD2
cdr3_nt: TGTGCCAGCAGCTTCCGAACGCGACGACTAGCGGGACCTACCGGGGCAGATACGCAGTATTTT
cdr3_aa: CASSFRTRRLAGPTGADTQYF

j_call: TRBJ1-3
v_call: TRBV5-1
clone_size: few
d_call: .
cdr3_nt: TGCGCCAGCAGCCCCGGGGGAAGGGTGTCATCCGGAAACACCATATATTTT
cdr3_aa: CASSPGGRVSSGNTIYF

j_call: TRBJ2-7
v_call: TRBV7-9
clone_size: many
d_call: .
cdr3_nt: TGTGCCAGCAGCTCCCCCGGGACTTTTCTAGAGCAGTACTTC
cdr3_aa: CASSSPGTFLEQYF

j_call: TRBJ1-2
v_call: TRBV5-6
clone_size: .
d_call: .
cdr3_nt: TGTGCCAGCAGTTATCTCAGGGAGCGCGGCTACACCTTC
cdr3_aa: CASSYLRERGYTF